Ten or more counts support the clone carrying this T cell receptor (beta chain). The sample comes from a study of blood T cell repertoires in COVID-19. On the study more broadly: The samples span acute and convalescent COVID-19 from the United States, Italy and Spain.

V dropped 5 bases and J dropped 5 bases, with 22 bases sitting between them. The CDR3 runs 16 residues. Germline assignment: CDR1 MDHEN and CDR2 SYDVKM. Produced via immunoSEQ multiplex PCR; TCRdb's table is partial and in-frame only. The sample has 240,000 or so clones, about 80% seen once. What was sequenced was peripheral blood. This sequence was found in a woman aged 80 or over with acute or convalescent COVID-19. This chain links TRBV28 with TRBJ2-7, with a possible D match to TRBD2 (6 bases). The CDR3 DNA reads TGTGCCAGCAGTACGTATTCGGGGACGGGAGTAGACGAGCAGTACTTC. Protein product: CASSTYSGTGVDEQYF.